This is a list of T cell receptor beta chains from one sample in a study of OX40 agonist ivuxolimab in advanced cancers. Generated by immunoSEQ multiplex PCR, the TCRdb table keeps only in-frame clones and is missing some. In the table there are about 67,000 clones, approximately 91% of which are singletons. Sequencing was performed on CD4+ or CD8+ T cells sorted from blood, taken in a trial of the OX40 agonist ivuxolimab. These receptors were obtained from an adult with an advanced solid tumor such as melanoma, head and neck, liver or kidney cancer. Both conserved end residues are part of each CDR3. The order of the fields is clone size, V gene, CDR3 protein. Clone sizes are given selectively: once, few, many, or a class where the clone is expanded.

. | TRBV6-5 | CASRYLSTDTQYF
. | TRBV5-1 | CASSSGQPNQPQHF
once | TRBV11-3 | CASSKLAGVGTYNEQFF
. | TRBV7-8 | CASSFWTSAYSGANVLTF
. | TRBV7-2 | CASSLPEQSFSNTQYF
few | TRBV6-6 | CASNRDRGEQPQHF
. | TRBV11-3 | CASSFGREGYNEQFF
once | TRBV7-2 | CASSPRLAGMGTDTQYF
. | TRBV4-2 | CASSQDLGFEQFF
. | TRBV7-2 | CASSERPRETQYF
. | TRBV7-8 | CASSLLAGEVYTGELFF
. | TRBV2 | CASSEYIGTVSSPLHF
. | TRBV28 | CASSTGRRGNQPQHF
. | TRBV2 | CASSARPGGGYTF
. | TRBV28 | CASSPGTSGTDTQYF
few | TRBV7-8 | CASSLVRDSNQPQHF
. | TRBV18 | CASSSKGEGNYGYTF
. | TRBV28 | CASSTGDNTEAFF
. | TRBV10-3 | CAIRGTGGYGYTF
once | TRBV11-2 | CASSLSDRGGYEQYF
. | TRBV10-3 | CAIRRFPLYGYTF
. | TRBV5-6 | CASSLFFEMSSYNSPLHF
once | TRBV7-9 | CASSRTSGRISEQYF
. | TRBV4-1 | CASSQVGGGGASYEQYF
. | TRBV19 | CASKPGTSGETQYF